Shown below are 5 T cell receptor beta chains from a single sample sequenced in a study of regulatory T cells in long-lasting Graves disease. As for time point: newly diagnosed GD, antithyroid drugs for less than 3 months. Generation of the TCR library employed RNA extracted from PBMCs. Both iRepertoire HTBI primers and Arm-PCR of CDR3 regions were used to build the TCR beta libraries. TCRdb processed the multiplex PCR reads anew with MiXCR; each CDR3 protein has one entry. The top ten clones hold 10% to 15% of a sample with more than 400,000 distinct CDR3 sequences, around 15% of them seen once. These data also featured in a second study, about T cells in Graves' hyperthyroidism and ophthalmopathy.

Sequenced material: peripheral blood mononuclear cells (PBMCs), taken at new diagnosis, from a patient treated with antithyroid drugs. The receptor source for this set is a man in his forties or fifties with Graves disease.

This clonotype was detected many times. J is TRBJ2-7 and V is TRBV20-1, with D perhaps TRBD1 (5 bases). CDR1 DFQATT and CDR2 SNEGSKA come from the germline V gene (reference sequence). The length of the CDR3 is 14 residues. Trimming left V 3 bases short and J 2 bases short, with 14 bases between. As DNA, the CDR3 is TGCAGTGCTAGTCCCTCCAGGGAACCCTACGAGCAGTACTTC. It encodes CSASPSREPYEQYF.

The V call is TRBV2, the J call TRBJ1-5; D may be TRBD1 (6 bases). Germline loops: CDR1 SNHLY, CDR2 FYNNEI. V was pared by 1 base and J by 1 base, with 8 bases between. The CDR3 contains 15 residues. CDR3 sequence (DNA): TGTGCCAGCAGTGAAGACAGGGTAAGCAATCAGCCCCAGCATTTT. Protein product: CASSEDRVSNQPQHF. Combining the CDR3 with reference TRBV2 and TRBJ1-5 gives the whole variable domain EPEVTQTPSHQVTQMGQEVILRCVPISNHLYFYWYRQILGQKVEFLVSFYNNEISEKSEIFDDQFSVERPDGSNFTLKIRSTKLEDSAMYFCASSEDRVSNQPQHFGDGTRLSIL.

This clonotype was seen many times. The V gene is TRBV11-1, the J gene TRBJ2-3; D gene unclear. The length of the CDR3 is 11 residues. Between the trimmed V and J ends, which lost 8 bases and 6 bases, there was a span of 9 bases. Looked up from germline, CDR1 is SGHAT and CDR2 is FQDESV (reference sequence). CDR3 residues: CASGVEDTQYF. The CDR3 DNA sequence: TGTGCCAGCGGGGTTGAGGATACGCAGTATTTT.

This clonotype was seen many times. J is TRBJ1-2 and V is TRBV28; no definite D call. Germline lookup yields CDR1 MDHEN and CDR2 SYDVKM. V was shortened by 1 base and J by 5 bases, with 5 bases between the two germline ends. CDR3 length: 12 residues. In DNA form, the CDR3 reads TGTGCCAGCAGTTTATATATGTATGGCTACACCTTC. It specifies CASSLYMYGYTF.

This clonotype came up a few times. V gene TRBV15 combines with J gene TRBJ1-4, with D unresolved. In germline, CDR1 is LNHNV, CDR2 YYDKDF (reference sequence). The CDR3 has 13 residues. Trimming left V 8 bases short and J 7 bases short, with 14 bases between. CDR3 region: CATGLPRGEKLFF. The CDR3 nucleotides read TGTGCCACCGGTCTCCCAAGAGGTGAAAAACTGTTTTTT.